This is a list of T cell receptor beta chains from one sample in a study of blood T cell repertoires in COVID-19. Method: immunoSEQ multiplex PCR; TCRdb's copy keeps in-frame clones and lacks some. In the table there are a few hundred thousand clones, about 90% of which are singletons. Sequenced input: peripheral blood. Receptors originate from a man in his late teens or twenties who had recovered from COVID-19. Each CDR3 is given with its conserved first and last residue. A D gene is named only where the DNA matches it firmly. Only part of the rows carry a size: once, few, many, or a class if the clone is expanded.

>TRBD1|NA|TRBV4-1|TRBJ2-2
CASSRQGPHGDTGELFF
TGCGCCAGCAGCCGACAGGGACCCCACGGGGACACCGGGGAGCTGTTTTTT
>NA|NA|TRBV19|TRBJ1-2
CASSPLGDYGYTF
TGTGCCAGTAGCCCTCTAGGGGACTATGGCTACACCTTC
>NA|NA|TRBV19|TRBJ2-2
CASSFLGRARTGELFF
TGTGCCAGTAGTTTTTTAGGCAGGGCGCGCACCGGGGAGCTGTTTTTT
>TRBD1|NA|TRBV27|TRBJ1-1
CASSLDRGAYTEAFF
TGTGCCAGCAGTCTCGACAGGGGTGCTTACACTGAAGCTTTCTTT
>TRBD1|NA|TRBV5-1|TRBJ1-2
CASSLTGDYGYTF
TGCGCCAGCAGCTTGACAGGGGACTATGGCTACACCTTC
>NA|NA|TRBV20-1|TRBJ2-7
CSARSYEQYF
TGCAGTGCTAGGAGTTACGAGCAGTACTTC
>TRBD2|NA|TRBV5-1|TRBJ2-3
CASSRRRGAPPDTQYF
TGCGCCAGCAGCCGTCGGCGGGGGGCGCCCCCAGATACGCAGTATTTT
>NA|NA|TRBV6-5|TRBJ1-2
CASPGGLYGYTF
TGTGCCAGCCCTGGCGGCCTCTATGGCTACACCTTC
>NA|NA|TRBV18|TRBJ2-1
CASSSPEQGLYNEQFF
TGTGCCAGCTCATCCCCGGAACAGGGCCTTTACAATGAGCAGTTCTTC
>NA|NA|TRBV3-1/TRBV3-2|TRBJ2-7
CASSQSSGRSGSYEQYF
TGTGCCAGCAGCCAAAGCAGTGGTAGGAGTGGCTCCTACGAGCAGTACTTC
>NA|NA|TRBV19|TRBJ2-2
CASSIGQYTGELFF
TGTGCCAGTAGTATAGGGCAGTACACCGGGGAGCTGTTTTTT
>TRBD1|NA|TRBV11-2|TRBJ2-1
CASSPYPLTGTVYNEQFF
TGTGCCAGCAGCCCCTACCCTCTGACCGGGACAGTTTACAATGAGCAGTTCTTC
>TRBD2|NA|TRBV19|TRBJ2-4
CASRPRAGAVAKNIQYF
TGTGCCAGTCGGCCAAGAGCGGGAGCCGTAGCCAAAAACATTCAGTACTTC
>NA|NA|TRBV12-2|TRBJ2-7
CASRLPLAGGHEQYF
TGTGCAAGTCGCTTACCCCTAGCGGGGGGGCACGAGCAGTACTTC
>NA|NA|TRBV7-9|TRBJ1-2
CASSPTGQSNYGYTF
TGTGCCAGCAGCCCGACCGGACAGTCAAACTATGGCTACACCTTC
>TRBD1|NA|TRBV9|TRBJ1-1
CASSPQGGTANTEAFF
TGTGCCAGCAGCCCTCAAGGGGGGACAGCGAACACTGAAGCTTTCTTT
>TRBD1|NA|TRBV19|TRBJ1-2
CASMGTGSMDRGYTF
TGTGCCAGTATGGGGACAGGGTCCATGGATCGAGGCTACACCTTC
>NA|NA|TRBV2|TRBJ2-2
CASSEGTTNTGELFF
TGTGCCAGCAGTGAAGGGACAACGAACACCGGGGAGCTGTTTTTT
>TRBD2|NA|TRBV6-5|TRBJ2-1
CASSDSGGDYNEQFF
TGTGCCAGCAGCGACTCGGGGGGAGACTACAATGAGCAGTTCTTC
>NA|NA|TRBV9|TRBJ2-2
CASSPGDGGELFF
TGTGCCAGCAGCCCCGGGGATGGCGGGGAGCTGTTTTTT
>TRBD1|NA|TRBV9|TRBJ2-3
CASSVDEGGPPYF
TGTGCCAGCAGCGTAGACGAAGGGGGCCCGCCGTATTTT
>NA|NA|TRBV10-3|TRBJ2-1
CAISESLAAYNEQFF
TGTGCCATCAGTGAGTCCCTAGCAGCCTACAATGAGCAGTTCTTC
>NA|NA|TRBV27|TRBJ2-5
CASSSTGGTQYF
TGTGCCAGCAGTTCAACAGGCGGGACCCAGTACTTC
>TRBD2|once|TRBV6-2/TRBV6-3|TRBJ2-7
CASSPNLGVPSGSLYEQYF
TGTGCCAGCAGTCCGAATCTAGGGGTGCCTAGCGGATCCCTCTACGAGCAGTACTTC
>TRBD2|NA|TRBV28|TRBJ2-1
CASSWGLAGSSNEQFF
TGTGCCAGCAGTTGGGGACTAGCGGGATCCTCCAATGAGCAGTTCTTC
>NA|NA|TRBV3-1/TRBV3-2|TRBJ2-7
CASSQSGRAYEQYF
TGTGCCAGCAGCCAGTCTGGGCGGGCCTACGAGCAGTACTTC
>TRBD2|NA|TRBV9|TRBJ2-2
CASSVEVSRLAENTGELFF
TGTGCCAGCAGCGTAGAGGTCTCGCGGCTAGCGGAGAACACCGGGGAGCTGTTTTTT
>TRBD2|NA|TRBV10-1|TRBJ2-1
CASSWTSGPPNEQFF
TGCGCCAGCAGTTGGACTAGCGGGCCTCCCAATGAGCAGTTCTTC
>NA|NA|TRBV27|TRBJ1-2
CASSLYGGSNDGYTF
TGTGCCAGCAGTTTATATGGGGGGAGCAATGATGGCTACACCTTC
>TRBD1|NA|TRBV7-9|TRBJ2-1
CASSWLTGGPYNEQFF
TGTGCCAGCAGCTGGCTGACAGGGGGGCCCTACAATGAGCAGTTCTTC
>TRBD2|NA|TRBV19|TRBJ2-1
CASSLGTSGGYNEQFF
TGTGCCAGTAGTCTAGGGACTAGCGGGGGATACAATGAGCAGTTCTTC
>NA|few|TRBV5-1|TRBJ2-7
CASSLDYAYEQYF
TGCGCCAGCAGCTTGGACTACGCCTACGAGCAGTACTTC
>TRBD1|NA|TRBV6-5|TRBJ1-2
CASSQHPGTGGYTF
TGTGCCAGCAGTCAACATCCGGGGACAGGGGGCTACACCTTC
>NA|NA|TRBV10-3|TRBJ1-6
CAISELDVQGSPLHF
TGTGCCATCAGTGAGCTCGACGTCCAGGGGTCACCCCTCCACTTT
>NA|NA|TRBV25-1|TRBJ2-1
CASSESGPGWGEQFF
TGTGCCAGCAGTGAATCTGGTCCAGGGTGGGGTGAGCAGTTCTTC
>TRBD1|once|TRBV9|TRBJ2-1
CASSVVDRDNEQFF
TGTGCCAGCAGCGTAGTAGACAGGGACAATGAGCAGTTCTTC
>NA|NA|TRBV29-1|TRBJ1-2
CSVESSGDRASANYGYTF
TGCAGCGTTGAATCTTCAGGGGACCGGGCCAGCGCTAACTATGGCTACACCTTC
>TRBD1|NA|TRBV5-1|TRBJ1-4
CASSLGTGLNEKLFF
TGCGCCAGCAGCCTCGGGACAGGGCTTAATGAAAAACTGTTTTTT
>NA|NA|TRBV7-2|TRBJ1-1
CASSPVGGSKNTEAFF
TGTGCCAGCAGCCCCGTCGGGGGATCCAAGAACACTGAAGCTTTCTTT
>TRBD2|NA|TRBV4-2|TRBJ2-7
CASSQEGTSDSYEQYF
TGTGCCAGCAGCCAAGAGGGGACTAGCGATTCCTACGAGCAGTACTTC
>TRBD1|NA|TRBV3-1/TRBV3-2|TRBJ1-5
CASSQERPPGPSPTGTNQPQHF
TGTGCCAGCAGCCAAGAACGGCCCCCCGGCCCCTCACCGACAGGGACCAATCAGCCCCAGCATTTT
>NA|NA|TRBV11-2|TRBJ1-1
CASSLAGQGRGFF
TGTGCCAGCAGCTTAGCAGGTCAGGGTAGGGGTTTCTTT
>TRBD2|NA|TRBV5-4|TRBJ2-1
CASSHEQRGPEGEQFF
TGTGCCAGCAGCCATGAACAGCGGGGCCCGGAGGGTGAGCAGTTCTTC
>NA|NA|TRBV7-9|TRBJ1-5
CASSTHQGQAGGAQHF
TGTGCCAGCAGTACACATCAGGGGCAGGCGGGAGGGGCCCAGCATTTT
>TRBD1|NA|TRBV10-1|TRBJ1-4
CASVGQGFLGNEKLFF
TGCGCCAGCGTGGGACAGGGGTTCCTAGGGAATGAAAAACTGTTTTTT
>NA|NA|TRBV12-3/TRBV12-4|TRBJ1-1
CASSPQGYTEAFF
TGTGCCAGCAGCCCACAGGGTTACACTGAAGCTTTCTTT
>TRBD2|NA|TRBV5-4|TRBJ2-7
CASSLIGSGSYEQYF
TGTGCCAGCAGCTTGATTGGTAGCGGGAGTTACGAGCAGTACTTC
>NA|NA|TRBV5-4|TRBJ2-2
CASSLVRGELFF
TGTGCCAGCAGCTTGGTTCGTGGGGAGCTGTTTTTT
>NA|few|TRBV30|TRBJ1-5
CAWSVGTRGNQPQHF
TGTGCCTGGAGTGTGGGAACGAGGGGCAATCAGCCCCAGCATTTT